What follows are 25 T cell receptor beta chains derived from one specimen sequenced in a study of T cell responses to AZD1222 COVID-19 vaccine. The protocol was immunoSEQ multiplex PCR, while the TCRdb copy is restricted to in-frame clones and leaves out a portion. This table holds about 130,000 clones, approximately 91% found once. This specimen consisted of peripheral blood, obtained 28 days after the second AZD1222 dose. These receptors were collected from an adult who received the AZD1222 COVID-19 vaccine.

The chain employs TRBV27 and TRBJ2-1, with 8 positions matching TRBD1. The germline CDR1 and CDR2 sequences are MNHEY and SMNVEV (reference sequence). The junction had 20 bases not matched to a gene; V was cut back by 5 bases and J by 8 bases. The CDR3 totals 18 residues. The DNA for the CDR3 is TGTGCCAGCAGTATAACACTATCCGGGACAGGTTACCACGATGAGCAGTTCTTC. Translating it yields CASSITLSGTGYHDEQFF.

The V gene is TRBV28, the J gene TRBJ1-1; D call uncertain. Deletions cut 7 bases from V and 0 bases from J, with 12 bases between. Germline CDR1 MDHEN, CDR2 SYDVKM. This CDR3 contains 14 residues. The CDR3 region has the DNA TGTGCCAGCATCGAGCCAGGCCTGAACACTGAAGCTTTCTTT. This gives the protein CASIEPGLNTEAFF.

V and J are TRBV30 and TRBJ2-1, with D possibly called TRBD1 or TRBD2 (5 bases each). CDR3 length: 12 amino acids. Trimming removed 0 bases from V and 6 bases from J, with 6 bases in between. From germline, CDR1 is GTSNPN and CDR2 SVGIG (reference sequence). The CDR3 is CAWSVGTNEQFF. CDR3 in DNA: TGTGCCTGGAGTGTGGGGACCAATGAGCAGTTCTTC. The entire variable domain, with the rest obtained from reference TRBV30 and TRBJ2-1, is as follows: SQTIHQWPATLVQPVGSPLSLECTVEGTSNPNLYWYRQAAGRGLQLLFYSVGIGQISSEVPQNLSASRPQDRQFILSSKKLLLSDSGFYLCAWSVGTNEQFFGPGTRLTVL.

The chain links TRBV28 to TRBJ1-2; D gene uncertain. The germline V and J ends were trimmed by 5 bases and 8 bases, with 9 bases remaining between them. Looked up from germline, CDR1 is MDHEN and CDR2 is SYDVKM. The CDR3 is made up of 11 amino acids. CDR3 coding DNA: TGTGCCAGCAGTCCTACGAGGGGCTACACCTTC. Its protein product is CASSPTRGYTF.

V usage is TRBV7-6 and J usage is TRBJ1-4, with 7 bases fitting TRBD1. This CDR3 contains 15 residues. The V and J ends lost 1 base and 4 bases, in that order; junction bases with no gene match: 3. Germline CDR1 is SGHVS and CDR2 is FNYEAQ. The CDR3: CASSLETGFNEKLFF. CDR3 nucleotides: TGTGCCAGCAGCTTAGAGACAGGGTTTAATGAAAAACTGTTTTTT.

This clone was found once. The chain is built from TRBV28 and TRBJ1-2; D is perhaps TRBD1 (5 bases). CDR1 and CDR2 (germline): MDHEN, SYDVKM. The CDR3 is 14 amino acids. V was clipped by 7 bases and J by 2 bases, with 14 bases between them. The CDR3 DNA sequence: TGTGCCAGCACCCGGGGACGGACCAACTATGGCTACACCTTC. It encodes CASTRGRTNYGYTF.

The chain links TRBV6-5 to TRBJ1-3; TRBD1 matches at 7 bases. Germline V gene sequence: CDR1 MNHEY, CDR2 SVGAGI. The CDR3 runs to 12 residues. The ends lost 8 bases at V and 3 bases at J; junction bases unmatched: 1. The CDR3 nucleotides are TGTGCCAGCGGGGACAGTGGAAACACCATATATTTT. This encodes CASGDSGNTIYF.

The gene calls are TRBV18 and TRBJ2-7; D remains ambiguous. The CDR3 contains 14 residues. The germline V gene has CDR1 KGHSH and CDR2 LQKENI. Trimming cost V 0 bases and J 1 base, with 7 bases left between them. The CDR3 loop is CASSPPVESYEQYF. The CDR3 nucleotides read TGTGCCAGCTCACCACCTGTGGAATCCTACGAGCAGTACTTC.

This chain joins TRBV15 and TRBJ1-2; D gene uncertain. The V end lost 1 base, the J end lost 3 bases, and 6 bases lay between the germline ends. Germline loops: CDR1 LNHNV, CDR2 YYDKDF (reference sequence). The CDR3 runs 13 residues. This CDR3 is CATSRGADYGYTF. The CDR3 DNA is TGTGCCACCAGCAGAGGGGCAGACTATGGCTACACCTTC.

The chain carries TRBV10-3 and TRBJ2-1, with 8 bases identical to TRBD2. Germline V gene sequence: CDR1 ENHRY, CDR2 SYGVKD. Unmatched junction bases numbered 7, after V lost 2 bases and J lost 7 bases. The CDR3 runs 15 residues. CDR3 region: CAISESGSPGNEQFF. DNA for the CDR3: TGTGCCATCAGTGAGAGCGGGAGCCCCGGTAATGAGCAGTTCTTC.

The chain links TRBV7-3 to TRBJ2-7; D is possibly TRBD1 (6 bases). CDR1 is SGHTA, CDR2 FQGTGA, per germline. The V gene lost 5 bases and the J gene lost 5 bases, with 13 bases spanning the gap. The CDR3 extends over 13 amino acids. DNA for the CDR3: TGTGCCAGCAGCCCCGTCAGGGGAAACGAGCAGTACTTC. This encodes CASSPVRGNEQYF.

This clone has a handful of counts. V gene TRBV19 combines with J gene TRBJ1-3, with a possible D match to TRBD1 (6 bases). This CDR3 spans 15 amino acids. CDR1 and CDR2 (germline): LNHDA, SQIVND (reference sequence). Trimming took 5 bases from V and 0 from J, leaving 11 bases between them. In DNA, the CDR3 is TGTGCCAGTAGTCGACAGGCGATCTCTGGAAACACCATATATTTT. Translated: CASSRQAISGNTIYF.

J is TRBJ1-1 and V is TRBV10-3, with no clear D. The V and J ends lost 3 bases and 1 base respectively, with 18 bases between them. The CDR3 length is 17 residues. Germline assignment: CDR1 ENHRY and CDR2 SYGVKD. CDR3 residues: CAISDPREPRGNTEAFF. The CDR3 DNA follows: TGTGCCATCAGTGACCCCCGGGAGCCAAGAGGGAACACTGAAGCTTTCTTT.

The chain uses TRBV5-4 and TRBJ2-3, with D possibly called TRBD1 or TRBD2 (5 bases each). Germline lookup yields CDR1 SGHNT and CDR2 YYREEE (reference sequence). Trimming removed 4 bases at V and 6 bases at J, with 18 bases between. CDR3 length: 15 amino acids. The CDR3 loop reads CASSPGLKSGDTQYF. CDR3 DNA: TGTGCCAGCAGCCCCGGACTTAAATCAGGGGATACGCAGTATTTT. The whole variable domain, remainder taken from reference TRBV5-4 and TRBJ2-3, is ETGVTQSPTHLIKTRGQQVTLRCSSQSGHNTVSWYQQALGQGPQFIFQYYREEENGRGNFPPRFSGLQFPNYSSELNVNALELDDSALYLCASSPGLKSGDTQYFGPGTRLTVL.

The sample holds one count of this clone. This chain's CDR3 is CAARLTQDRGEAFF. CDR3 nucleotide sequence: TGTGCCGCCCGTTTGACGCAAGACAGGGGTGAAGCTTTCTTT. V usage is TRBV28 and J usage is TRBJ1-1, with TRBD1 identical over 8 bases. The CDR3 runs to 14 residues. Germline V lookup: CDR1 MDHEN, CDR2 SYDVKM. After removal of 11 bases from V and 7 bases from J, the junction contained 15 bases not matched to a gene.

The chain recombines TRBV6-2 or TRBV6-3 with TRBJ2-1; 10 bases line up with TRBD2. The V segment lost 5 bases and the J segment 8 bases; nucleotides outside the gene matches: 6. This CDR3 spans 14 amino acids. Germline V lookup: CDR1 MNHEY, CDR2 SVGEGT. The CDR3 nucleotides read TGTGCCAGCAGTCTAGCGGGAGAATCTTATGAGCAGTTCTTC. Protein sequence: CASSLAGESYEQFF.

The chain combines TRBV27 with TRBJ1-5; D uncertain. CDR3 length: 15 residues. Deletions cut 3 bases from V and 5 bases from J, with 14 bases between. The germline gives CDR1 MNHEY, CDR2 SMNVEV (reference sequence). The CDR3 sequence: CASSFILRDHQPQHF. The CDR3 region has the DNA TGTGCCAGCAGTTTTATTCTAAGGGATCATCAGCCCCAGCATTTT.

Here the CDR3 reads CASRGIGSYEQYF. The CDR3 bases are TGTGCCAGCAGGGGAATAGGGTCCTACGAGCAGTACTTC. The chain employs TRBV2 and TRBJ2-7; D uncertain. The CDR3 has 13 amino acids. Germline V CDR1 and CDR2: SNHLY, FYNNEI. The ends were cut back, 6 bases at V and 1 base at J, with 10 bases in the middle.

This CDR3 is CASSTEGQGGSTQYF. The CDR3 DNA reads TGTGCCAGTAGTACAGAGGGACAGGGGGGGAGTACGCAGTATTTT. The rearrangement uses TRBV19 and TRBJ2-3; 11 nucleotides align to TRBD1. This CDR3 is built from 15 residues. With 4 bases clipped from V and 8 bases from J, the junction kept 8 bases outside the gene matches. The V gene's germline CDR1 is LNHDA and CDR2 SQIVND (reference sequence).

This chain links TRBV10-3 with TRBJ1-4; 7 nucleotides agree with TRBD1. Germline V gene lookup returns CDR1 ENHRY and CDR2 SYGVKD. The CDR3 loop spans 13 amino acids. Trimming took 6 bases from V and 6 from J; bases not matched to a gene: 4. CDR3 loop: CAIREGAHEKLFF. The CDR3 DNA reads TGTGCCATCAGGGAGGGGGCACATGAAAAACTGTTTTTT.

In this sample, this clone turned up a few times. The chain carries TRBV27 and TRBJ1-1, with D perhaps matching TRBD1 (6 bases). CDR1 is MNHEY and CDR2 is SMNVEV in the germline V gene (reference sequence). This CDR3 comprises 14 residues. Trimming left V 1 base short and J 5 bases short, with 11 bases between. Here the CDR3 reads CASSLWGRGTEAFF. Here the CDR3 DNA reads TGTGCCAGCAGTTTATGGGGGCGCGGGACTGAAGCTTTCTTT.

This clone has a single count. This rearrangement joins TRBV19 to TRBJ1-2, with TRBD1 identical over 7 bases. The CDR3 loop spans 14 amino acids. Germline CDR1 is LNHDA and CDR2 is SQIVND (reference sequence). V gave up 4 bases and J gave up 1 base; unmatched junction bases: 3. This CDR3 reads CASSNRGLNYGYTF. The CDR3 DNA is TGTGCCAGTAGTAACAGGGGCCTTAACTATGGCTACACCTTC.

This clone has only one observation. The DNA for the CDR3 is TGTGCCAGCAGTTACGGCGGGACTGCAACTAATGAAAAACTGTTTTTT. Translated: CASSYGGTATNEKLFF. The chain couples TRBV6-2 or TRBV6-3 to TRBJ1-4, with a tentative D call TRBD1 (5 bases). V lost 2 bases and J lost 0, with 10 bases in between. The CDR3 spans 16 residues. Germline assignment: CDR1 MNHEY and CDR2 SVGEGT.

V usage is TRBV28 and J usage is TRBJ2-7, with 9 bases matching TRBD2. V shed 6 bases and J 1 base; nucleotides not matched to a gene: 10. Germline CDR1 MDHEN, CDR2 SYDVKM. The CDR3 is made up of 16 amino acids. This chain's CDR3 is CASSPSGSGGSYEQYF. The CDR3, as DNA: TGTGCCAGCAGCCCAAGCGGGAGCGGGGGGTCCTACGAGCAGTACTTC. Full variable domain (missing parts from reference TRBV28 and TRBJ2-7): DVKVTQSSRYLVKRTGEKVFLECVQDMDHENMFWYRQDPGLGLRLIYFSYDVKMKEKGDIPEGYSVSREKKERFSLILESASTNQTSMYLCASSPSGSGGSYEQYFGPGTRLTVT.

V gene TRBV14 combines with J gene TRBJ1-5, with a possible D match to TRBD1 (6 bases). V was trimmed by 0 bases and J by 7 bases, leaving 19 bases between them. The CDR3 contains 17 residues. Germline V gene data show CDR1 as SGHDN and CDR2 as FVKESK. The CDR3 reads CASSQDSGGQAVQPQHF. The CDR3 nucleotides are TGTGCCAGCAGCCAAGATTCGGGGGGGCAGGCAGTACAGCCCCAGCATTTT.